A single sample is the source of the 10 T cell receptor beta chains below, sequenced in a study of CD8 T cells in Susac syndrome. Reverse transcription of about 0.45 to 1 ug RNA was carried out with random hexamers. One entry per CDR3 protein results from TCRdb running MiXCR on the immunoSEQ multiplex PCR reads. The table records approximately 180,000 distinct CDR3 sequences, roughly nine tenths of them present only once. The sequencing sample was made of CD4+ T cells from PBMCs. All receptors derive from a human donor with Susac syndrome.

The chain has TRBV7-9 and TRBJ2-6; tentative D call: TRBD1 (6 bases). Germline loops: CDR1 SEHNR, CDR2 FQNEAQ (reference sequence). This CDR3 has 16 amino acids. V shed 5 bases and J shed 2 bases, with 13 bases lying between them. The CDR3 sequence: CASSVDRTPGANVLTF. CDR3 nucleotides: TGTGCCAGCAGCGTTGACAGGACCCCTGGGGCCAACGTCCTGACTTTC.

The V and J genes are TRBV12-3 or TRBV12-4 and TRBJ1-1; D call uncertain. V was cut by 2 bases and J by 0 bases, with 7 bases left in between. This CDR3 contains 14 residues. The CDR3 protein is CASSLQVLNTEAFF. As DNA, the CDR3 is TGTGCCAGCAGTTTACAGGTCCTGAACACTGAAGCTTTCTTT.

The chain links TRBV5-5 to TRBJ1-2; D is uncertain. Germline CDR1 SGHKS, CDR2 YYEKEE (reference sequence). Trimming cost V 3 bases and J 0 bases, with 9 bases left between them. This CDR3 region has 14 residues. DNA for the CDR3: TGTGCCAGCAGCTCATACAGCCCTAACTATGGCTACACCTTC. Translated, it gives CASSSYSPNYGYTF.

V is TRBV3-1 and J is TRBJ1-1; weak D call: TRBD1 (6 bases). Germline V gives CDR1 LGHDT, CDR2 YNNKEL (reference sequence). The CDR3 contains 14 residues. V was clipped by 1 base and J by 4 bases, with 10 bases between them. CDR3 DNA sequence: TGTGCCAGCAGCCAAGCCCAGGGGAGCACTGAAGCTTTCTTT. It encodes CASSQAQGSTEAFF.

The chain carries TRBV4-1 and TRBJ2-1, with 9 bases fitting TRBD2. V dropped 4 bases and J dropped 5; count of bases not matched to a gene: 9. The CDR3 extends over 16 amino acids. Per germline, CDR1 MGHRA and CDR2 YSYEKL. The CDR3 is CASSLPGLAVNNEQFF. The CDR3 DNA is TGCGCCAGCAGCCTGCCGGGACTAGCCGTAAACAATGAGCAGTTCTTC.

V usage is TRBV25-1 and J usage is TRBJ2-7; 12 nucleotides line up with TRBD2. The CDR3 sequence is 14 residues long. Per germline, CDR1 MGHDK and CDR2 SYGVNS. V lost 6 bases to trimming and J lost 4 bases; unmatched junction nucleotides: 4. CDR3 sequence: CASRSTSGRYEQYF. In nucleotides, the CDR3 is TGTGCCAGCAGGTCAACTAGCGGGAGGTACGAGCAGTACTTC.

The rearrangement uses TRBV28 and TRBJ1-1; 7 nucleotides agree with TRBD1. Germline V gene sequence: CDR1 MDHEN, CDR2 SYDVKM. The CDR3 has 12 residues. The ends lost 8 bases at V and 3 bases at J; junction bases unmatched: 3. The CDR3 DNA reads TGTGCCAGCCTCAGGGGGGACACTGAAGCTTTCTTT. Translated: CASLRGDTEAFF.

This rearrangement joins TRBV30 to TRBJ1-1; D gene uncertain. Germline V lookup: CDR1 GTSNPN, CDR2 SVGIG (reference sequence). Trimming removed 1 base at V and 5 bases at J, with 11 bases between. The CDR3 runs 13 residues. CDR3 amino acids: CAWSGRASTEAFF. The CDR3 coding sequence is TGTGCCTGGAGTGGGAGGGCCTCGACTGAAGCTTTCTTT.

The chain employs TRBV10-2 and TRBJ2-7; 7 bases align to TRBD2. J gave up 6 bases and V 3 bases, and 11 bases lay outside the gene matches. Per germline, CDR1 WSHSY and CDR2 SAAADI. CDR3 length equals 15 residues. The CDR3 region is CASSDLLAGVSEQYF. DNA for the CDR3: TGCGCCAGCAGTGATTTGTTGGCGGGAGTATCCGAGCAGTACTTC.

This chain links TRBV5-1 with TRBJ2-2; a weak D match, TRBD2 (5 bases). Deletions cut 5 bases from V and 6 bases from J, with 14 bases between. The length of the CDR3 is 14 residues. Germline CDR1 SGHRS, CDR2 YFSETQ. CDR3 sequence: CASRDSVKPGELFF. The CDR3 bases are TGCGCCAGCAGGGATAGCGTTAAACCCGGGGAGCTGTTTTTT.